The sequence of this T cell receptor beta chain was determined in a study of regulatory T cells in long-lasting Graves disease. Whole-study findings and limits: Not thyroid tissue but only peripheral blood was studied. Favoring TRBV28, TRBJ1-2 and TRBJ2-5 was a feature seen in persistent disease. Lower TCR diversity characterized persistent Graves' patients relative to newly diagnosed patients.

With regard to this clonotype: Its antigen is currently unknown.

The authors built TCR beta libraries using iRepertoire HTBI primers and Arm-PCR of CDR3 regions. In the original workflow: Under 75 TRBV and roughly 13 TRBJ segments were identified across samples. TCRdb redid the calling of the multiplex PCR reads with MiXCR, one entry per CDR3 protein. Here the V and J calls rest on TCRdb's processing, not on the authors' analysis. The sample consists of 400,000 to 500,000 distinct CDR3 sequences, about 17% of them appearing once. The CDR3 covers 19 residues. The germline CDR1 and CDR2 sequences are SGHTA and FQGTGA. Trimming took 5 bases from V and 7 from J; bases not matched to a gene: 18. The sample's time point: newly diagnosed GD, antithyroid drugs for less than 3 months. Scientists built the TCR library using RNA that was extracted from PBMCs. The data were also submitted as part of a second study, on T cells in Graves' hyperthyroidism and ophthalmopathy.

The chain joins TRBV7-3 to TRBJ2-2; 11 nucleotides line up with TRBD2. Sequenced here: peripheral blood mononuclear cells (PBMCs), sampled at new diagnosis, from a patient treated with antithyroid drugs. The receptor was isolated from a young woman with Graves disease. The CDR3 nucleotides read TGTGCCAGCAGCCCTGTTAGCGGGAGGGCCGCAAACTTCTTCGGGGAGCTGTTTTTT. This gives the protein CASSPVSGRAANFFGELFF.